The 9 T cell receptor beta chains given below trace back to one sample, sequenced in a study of T-cell memory formation after mild COVID-19. TCRdb recomputed calls from the 5' RACE reads with MiXCR, one row per CDR3 protein. The sample has about 84,000 distinct CDR3 sequences; approximately 13% are singletons. The sequenced material came from PBMCs or a T cell subset sorted from them (not recorded which). The receptor set was obtained from an adult woman who had mild COVID-19 (a few samples of this study predate the infection). Cell type and time point are not known.

To note about this clonotype: The CDR3 end shows no conserved phenylalanine or tryptophan, and so a read error is likely. This chain connects TRBV2 to TRBJ1-5, with 10 bases identical to TRBD1. The V segment lost 6 bases and the J segment 5 bases; nucleotides outside the gene matches: 7. Germline lookup yields CDR1 SNHLY and CDR2 FYNNEI. The CDR3 length is 15 residues. Here the CDR3 reads CASRIGTGAYQPQHL. CDR3 coding DNA: TGTGCCAGCAGGATCGGGACAGGGGCCTATCAGCCCCAGCATTTA.

This clonotype showed up many times. The V gene is TRBV4-3, the J gene TRBJ2-3; TRBD2 agrees at 13 bases. Germline V gene lookup returns CDR1 LGHNA and CDR2 YSLEER. CDR3 size: 18 residues. J lost 4 bases, V lost 0 bases, and 7 bases had no gene match. Here the CDR3 DNA reads TGCGCCAGCAGCCAAGATCACGTACTAGCGGGAGGGCCAGATACGCAGTATTTT. It codes for CASSQDHVLAGGPDTQYF.

This clonotype showed up just a few times. CDR3 DNA sequence: TGTGCCAGCAGACCGATCCCGGGACTAGCGGAAGACACAGATACGCAGTATTTT. Protein: CASRPIPGLAEDTDTQYF. The V and J genes are TRBV7-2 and TRBJ2-3; 11 nucleotides agree with TRBD2. Germline V lookup: CDR1 SGHTA, CDR2 FQGNSA. The V gene end was trimmed by 6 bases and the J gene end by 2 bases; junction bases not matched to a gene: 13. The CDR3 consists of 18 residues.

V and J are TRBV29-1 and TRBJ2-1, with D perhaps TRBD1 (5 bases). The CDR3 is made up of 14 amino acids. Germline CDR1 reads SQVTM; CDR2 reads ANQGSEA. Trimming stripped 6 bases from V and 3 bases from J, with 15 bases between. The chain's CDR3 is CSVEQANSYNEQFF. The CDR3 DNA reads TGCAGCGTCGAACAGGCGAACAGCTACAATGAGCAGTTCTTC.

For the CDR3, the DNA is TGTGCCAGCACCGCAGGGGGGGGCGCGCCCGCCTATGGCTACACCTTC. Translating it yields CASTAGGGAPAYGYTF. The rearrangement joins TRBV6-6 to TRBJ1-2; 7 bases align to TRBD1. The CDR3 covers 16 residues. Losses at the gene ends were 7 bases for V and 4 bases for J; bases not matched to a gene: 15. Germline V gene data show CDR1 as MNHNY and CDR2 as SVGAGI (reference sequence).

CDR3 amino acids: CASSRGLVGSNEQFF. In nucleotides, the CDR3 is TGTGCCAGCAGCCGGGGACTAGTAGGTTCCAATGAGCAGTTCTTC. The genes are TRBV5-5 and TRBJ2-1; 8 bases align to TRBD2. From germline, CDR1 is SGHKS and CDR2 YYEKEE (reference sequence). This CDR3 has 15 residues. V lost 4 bases to trimming and J lost 6 bases; unmatched junction nucleotides: 9.

The chain is built from TRBV19 and TRBJ1-1; D possibly corresponds to TRBD1 (5 bases). Trimming pared 7 bases from V and 1 base from J, leaving 19 bases between. This CDR3 is 16 amino acids long. CDR1 is LNHDA, CDR2 SQIVND, per germline (reference sequence). In DNA form, the CDR3 reads TGTGCCAGTAACCCTCTGTTGGGGGACCCGAACACTGAAGCTTTCTTT. It translates to CASNPLLGDPNTEAFF.

This clonotype occurred a few times. The chain uses TRBV30 and TRBJ2-1; no definite D call. Germline V gene sequence: CDR1 GTSNPN, CDR2 SVGIG (reference sequence). There are 12 residues in the CDR3. Trimming left V 0 bases short and J 7 bases short, with 7 bases between. For the CDR3, the DNA is TGTGCCTGGAGTGTGGATGGGAATGAGCAGTTCTTC. Translating gives CAWSVDGNEQFF. Full variable domain (missing parts from reference TRBV30 and TRBJ2-1): SQTIHQWPATLVQPVGSPLSLECTVEGTSNPNLYWYRQAAGRGLQLLFYSVGIGQISSEVPQNLSASRPQDRQFILSSKKLLLSDSGFYLCAWSVDGNEQFFGPGTRLTVL.

This clonotype was found a few times. This rearrangement joins TRBV7-8 to TRBJ2-1, with 10 positions matching TRBD2. V shed 11 bases, J shed 4 bases, and the junction held 8 bases outside the gene matches. Germline V gene sequence: CDR1 SGHVS, CDR2 FQNEAQ. The CDR3 is made up of 14 amino acids. The CDR3 loop is CAVSSGSLYNEQFF. CDR3 coding DNA: TGTGCCGTCTCTAGCGGGAGTTTGTACAATGAGCAGTTCTTC.